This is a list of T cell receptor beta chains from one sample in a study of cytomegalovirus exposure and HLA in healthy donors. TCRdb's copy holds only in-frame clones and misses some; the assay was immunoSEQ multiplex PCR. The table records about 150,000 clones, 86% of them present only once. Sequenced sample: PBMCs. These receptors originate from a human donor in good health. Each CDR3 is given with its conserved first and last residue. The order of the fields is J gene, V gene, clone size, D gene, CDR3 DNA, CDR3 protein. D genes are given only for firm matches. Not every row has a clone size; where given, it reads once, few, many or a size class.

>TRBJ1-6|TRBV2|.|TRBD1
TGTGCCAGCAGTTCCGGGACAGTGTTTAATTCACCCCTCCACTTT
CASSSGTVFNSPLHF
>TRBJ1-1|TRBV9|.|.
TGTGCCAGCAGCGTAGATCAGGGTTGGACTGAAGCTTTCTTT
CASSVDQGWTEAFF
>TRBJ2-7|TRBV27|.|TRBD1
TGTGCCAGCAAACAACCGGGACAGGGTCCCCTCGGAGAGCAGTACTTC
CASKQPGQGPLGEQYF
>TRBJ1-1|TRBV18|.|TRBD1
TGTGCCAGCTCACCCGGGACAGGGCGTACTGAAGCTTTCTTT
CASSPGTGRTEAFF
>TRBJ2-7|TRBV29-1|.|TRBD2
TGCAGCGCTGGCCCATGGGGGGGCGAGCAGTACTTC
CSAGPWGGEQYF
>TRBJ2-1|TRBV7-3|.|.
TGTGCCCGAGGGGGGGGTAGGTCTACCTACAATGAGCAGTTCTTC
CARGGGRSTYNEQFF
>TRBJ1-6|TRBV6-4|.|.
TGTGCCAGCAGTGTACAGTGGAATTCACCCCTCCACTTT
CASSVQWNSPLHF
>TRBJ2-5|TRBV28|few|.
TGTGCCAGCAGTACAACAGACGCACGCGTGACCCAGTACTTC
CASSTTDARVTQYF
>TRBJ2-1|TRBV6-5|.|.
TGTGCCAGCAGGCAGGGTGGCTCCTACAATGAGCAGTTCTTC
CASRQGGSYNEQFF
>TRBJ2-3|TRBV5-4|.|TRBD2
TGTGCCAGCAGCCCGACTACAAATTTAGCGGGAAGAAACACAGATACGCAGTATTTT
CASSPTTNLAGRNTDTQYF
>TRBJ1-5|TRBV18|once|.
TGTGCCAGCTCACCTGAGCGGAATCAGCCCCAGCATTTT
CASSPERNQPQHF
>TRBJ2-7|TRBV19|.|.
TGTGCCAGTAGCCAGGGTCTACACGAGCAGTACTTC
CASSQGLHEQYF
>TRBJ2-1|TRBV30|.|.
TGTGCCTGGAGTGTACGGGCGGGACTTGGTCGGAGCTCCTACAATGAGCAGTTCTTC
CAWSVRAGLGRSSYNEQFF
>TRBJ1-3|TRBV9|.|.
TGTGCCAGCAGCGTAGAGAGGGTGTCGAACACCATATATTTT
CASSVERVSNTIYF
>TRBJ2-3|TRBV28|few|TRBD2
TGTGCCAGCAAACGATTTCTAGCGGGAGGGGGGACAGATACGCAGTATTTT
CASKRFLAGGGTDTQYF
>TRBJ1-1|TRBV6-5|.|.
TGTGCCAGCACCCCAGGTCGTGGCACTGAAGCTTTCTTT
CASTPGRGTEAFF
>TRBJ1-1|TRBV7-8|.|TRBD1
TGTGCCAGCAGCCTCCCAGGGGGCGTGTTAAACACTGAAGCTTTCTTT
CASSLPGGVLNTEAFF
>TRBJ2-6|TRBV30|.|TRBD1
TGTGCCTGGAGTGTCTGGACAGGGGTATCTGGGGCCAACGTCCTGACTTTC
CAWSVWTGVSGANVLTF
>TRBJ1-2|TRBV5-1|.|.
TGCGCCAGCAGCTTGGCCTCAGGCTTCGATGGCTACACCTTC
CASSLASGFDGYTF
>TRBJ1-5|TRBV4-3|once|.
TGCGCCAGCAGCCAAGATAGAGCAGGAAACAATCAGCCCCAGCATTTT
CASSQDRAGNNQPQHF
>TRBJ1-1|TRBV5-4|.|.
TGTGCCAGCAGCCTACCCGGGGTCCCCACTGAAGCTTTCTTT
CASSLPGVPTEAFF
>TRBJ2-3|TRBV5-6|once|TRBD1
TGTGCCAGCCGAGAACAGGGGGCGCTTCTTTTTTTCACAGATACGCAGTATTTT
CASREQGALLFFTDTQYF
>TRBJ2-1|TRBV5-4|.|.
TGTGCCAGCAGCTTTGGGAGCAATGAGCAGTTCTTC
CASSFGSNEQFF
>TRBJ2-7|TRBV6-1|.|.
TGTGCCAGCAGCAAACTAGTTATGGGGATGGGCGAGCAGTACTTC
CASSKLVMGMGEQYF
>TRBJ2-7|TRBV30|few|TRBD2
TGTGCCTGGAACAGCGGGACCTACGAGCAGTACTTC
CAWNSGTYEQYF
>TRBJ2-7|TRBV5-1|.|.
TGCGCCAGCAGCTTGGAGTTGAGCGAGCAGTACTTC
CASSLELSEQYF
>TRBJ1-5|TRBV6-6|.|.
TGTGCCAGCAGTTACTCGAATAGCGGGGATCAGCCCCAGCATTTT
CASSYSNSGDQPQHF
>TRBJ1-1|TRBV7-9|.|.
TGTGCCAGCAGCTTACCCCGAAACAGGGCGATCGGTGAAGCTTTCTTT
CASSLPRNRAIGEAFF
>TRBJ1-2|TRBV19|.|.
TGTGCCAGTAGTATGCTCGCCACAGTTAACTATGGCTACACCTTC
CASSMLATVNYGYTF
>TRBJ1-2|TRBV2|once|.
TGTGCCAGCAGTGACCCCCGTGAGGGCTACACCTTC
CASSDPREGYTF
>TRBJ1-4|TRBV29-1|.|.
TGCAGCGTGGGCCTAGCGGGGGAAAAACTGTTTTTT
CSVGLAGEKLFF
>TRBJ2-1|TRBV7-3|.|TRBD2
TGTGCCAGCAGCCTAGCGGCGGTACAATACAATGAGCAGTTCTTC
CASSLAAVQYNEQFF
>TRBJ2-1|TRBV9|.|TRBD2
TGTGCCAGCAGTTCCCCTAGCGGGGAGTACAATGAGCAGTTCTTC
CASSSPSGEYNEQFF
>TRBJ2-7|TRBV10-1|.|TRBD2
TGCGCCAGCAGTGAAAGCGGGAGGGCCCACGAGCAGTACTTC
CASSESGRAHEQYF
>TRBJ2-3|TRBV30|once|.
TGTGCCGGAGGGTACTCGGGATCGCAGTATTTT
CAGGYSGSQYF
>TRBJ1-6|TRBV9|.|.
TGTGCCAGCAGCGCCCCAGCGTCAAATTCACCCCTCCACTTT
CASSAPASNSPLHF
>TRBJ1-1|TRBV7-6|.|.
TGTGCCAGCAGCTTAGCCAGGGCGGTGAACACTGAAGCTTTCTTT
CASSLARAVNTEAFF
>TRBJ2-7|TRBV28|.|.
TGTGCCAGCAGTTCCTACAGGGCCGTTGCCTACGAGCAGTACTTC
CASSSYRAVAYEQYF
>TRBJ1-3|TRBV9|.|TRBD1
TGTGCCAGCAGCGTAGTGGGGACAGGGGCTGGAAACACCATATATTTT
CASSVVGTGAGNTIYF
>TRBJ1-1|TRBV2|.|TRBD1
TGTGCCAGCAGCGACAGGGGGCATGAAGCTTTCTTT
CASSDRGHEAFF
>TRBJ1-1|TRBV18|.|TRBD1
TGTGCCAGCTCAAAGGGACAGGCCGCCGAGAACACTGAAGCTTTCTTT
CASSKGQAAENTEAFF
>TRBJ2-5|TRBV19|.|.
TGTGCCAGTAGTATAGGGAGAGTAAAAAAAGAGACCCAGTACTTC
CASSIGRVKKETQYF
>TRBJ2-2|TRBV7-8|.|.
TGTGCCAGCAGCTTCGACAGCAGGAACACCGGGGAGCTGTTTTTT
CASSFDSRNTGELFF
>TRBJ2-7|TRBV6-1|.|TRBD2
TGTGCCAGCAGTGGCGGGGGAAGTCCCGAGCAGTACTTC
CASSGGGSPEQYF
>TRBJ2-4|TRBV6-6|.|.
TGTGCCAGCAGTTACTCGAGAGAGTTTTACTTC
CASSYSREFYF
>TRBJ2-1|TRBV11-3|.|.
TGTGCCAGCAGCTCCATCACTACAAACAATGAGCAGTTCTTC
CASSSITTNNEQFF
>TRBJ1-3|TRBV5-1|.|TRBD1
TGCGCCAGCAGCCTGACAGGGGTAGGAAACACCATATATTTT
CASSLTGVGNTIYF
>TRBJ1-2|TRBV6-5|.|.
TGTGCCAGCAGTTATGACAGTGTTAACTATGGCTACACCTTC
CASSYDSVNYGYTF
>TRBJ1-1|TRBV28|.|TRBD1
TGTGCCAGCAGGGGAGGGGACAGGGATGCTTTCTTT
CASRGGDRDAFF
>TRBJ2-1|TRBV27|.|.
TGTGCCAGCAGTTTCAGGGCTGATAATGAGCAGTTCTTC
CASSFRADNEQFF
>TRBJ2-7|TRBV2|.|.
TGTGCCAGCAACGCAGTAATCTCCTACGAGCAGTACTTC
CASNAVISYEQYF
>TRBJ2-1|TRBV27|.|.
TGTGCCAGCAGTCCGAGAACCTACAATGAGCAGTTCTTC
CASSPRTYNEQFF
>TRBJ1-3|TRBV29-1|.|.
TGCAGCGTTGAAGACCTCGACAGCTCCCAATTTAATTTT
CSVEDLDSSQFNF
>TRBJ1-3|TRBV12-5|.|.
TGTGCTAGTGGTTTGGCGGGTGGAAACACCATATATTTT
CASGLAGGNTIYF
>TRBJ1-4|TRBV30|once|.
TGTGCCTGGACTGTAAGACGGGAGGGACCGTTTTTT
CAWTVRREGPFF